What follows are 14 T cell receptor beta chains derived from one specimen sequenced in a study of regulatory T cells in long-lasting Graves disease. Sample time point: persistent/refractory GD, antithyroid drugs over 5 years with positive TRAb. Scientists built the TCR library using RNA that was extracted from PBMCs. Arm-PCR with iRepertoire HTBI primers amplified the CDR3 regions for these TCR beta libraries. TCRdb recomputed calls from the multiplex PCR reads with MiXCR, one row per CDR3 protein. The sample consists of roughly 400,000 distinct CDR3 sequences, around a fifth of them appearing once. Sequences were derived from peripheral blood mononuclear cells (PBMCs), sampled when the disease was refractory, from a patient treated with antithyroid drugs. Receptors were obtained from a female donor with Graves disease.

This clonotype was counted a single time. The J gene is TRBJ1-2, the V gene TRBV19, with D hard to call. The CDR3 loop spans 15 amino acids. Germline values: CDR1 LNHDA, CDR2 SQIVND (reference sequence). V gave up 3 bases and J gave up 7 bases, with 18 bases separating them. CDR3 amino acids: CASSIAPRLEVGYTF. The CDR3 DNA sequence: TGTGCCAGTAGTATTGCCCCCAGGTTGGAGGTTGGCTACACCTTC. Drawing the rest from reference TRBV19 and TRBJ1-2, the complete variable domain is DGGITQSPKYLFRKEGQNVTLSCEQNLNHDAMYWYRQDPGQGLRLIYYSQIVNDFQKGDIAEGYSVSREKKESFPLTVTSAQKNPTAFYLCASSIAPRLEVGYTFGSGTRLTVV.

In this sample, this clonotype turned up a few times. The gene calls are TRBV18 and TRBJ2-5; D is perhaps TRBD1 (5 bases). The CDR3 length is 17 residues. Trimming stripped 5 bases from V and 5 bases from J, with 24 bases between. CDR1 and CDR2 (germline): KGHSH, LQKENI. The CDR3 loop reads CASSIWGEQDSEETQYF. The CDR3 nucleotides are TGTGCCAGCTCAATTTGGGGCGAACAAGATTCGGAGGAGACCCAGTACTTC. The whole variable domain, filled in from reference TRBV18 and TRBJ2-5, reads NAGVMQNPRHLVRRRGQEARLRCSPMKGHSHVYWYRQLPEEGLKFMVYLQKENIIDESGMPKERFSAEFPKEGPSILRIQQVVRGDSAAYFCASSIWGEQDSEETQYFGPGTRLLVL.

Ten or more counts support this clonotype. J is TRBJ1-5 and V is TRBV28; 8 bases fit TRBD1. There are 15 residues in the CDR3. Germline values: CDR1 MDHEN, CDR2 SYDVKM. V lost 10 bases to trimming and J lost 5 bases; unmatched junction nucleotides: 13. DNA for the CDR3: TGTGCCACCGGCGGAGGGCAGGGGGCTTATCAGCCCCAGCATTTT. Translating it yields CATGGGQGAYQPQHF.

The table lists this clonotype with many counts. CDR3 nucleotides: TGTGCCAGCAGTCCGTGGTCCCGAGGGGAGACCCAGTACTTC. It encodes CASSPWSRGETQYF. The chain carries TRBV27 and TRBJ2-5, with a possible D match to TRBD2 (5 bases). Trimming cost V 5 bases and J 5 bases, with 15 bases left between them. Germline CDR1 MNHEY, CDR2 SMNVEV (reference sequence). The CDR3 loop spans 14 amino acids.

This chain uses TRBV9 with TRBJ1-1; weak D call: TRBD1 (5 bases). The V end lost 0 bases, the J end lost 5 bases, and 14 bases lay between the germline ends. Germline lookup yields CDR1 SGDLS and CDR2 YYNGEE. This CDR3 is 15 amino acids long. The CDR3 nucleotides are TGTGCCAGCAGCGTAGAGTCCGGGGGGAGTACTGAAGCTTTCTTT. The encoded protein is CASSVESGGSTEAFF.

The chain carries TRBV18 and TRBJ2-1, with 9 bases that match TRBD1. The ends lost 3 bases at V and 3 bases at J; junction bases unmatched: 6. The CDR3 covers 16 residues. CDR1 is KGHSH, CDR2 LQKENI, per germline. The CDR3 here is CASSPGDRANYNEQFF. The CDR3 DNA reads as TGTGCCAGCTCACCTGGGGACAGGGCGAACTACAATGAGCAGTTCTTC.

This rearrangement joins TRBV20-1 to TRBJ2-6; D may correspond to TRBD1 or TRBD2 (5 bases each). Germline CDR1 and CDR2: DFQATT and SNEGSKA (reference sequence). Trimming removed 6 bases from V and 2 bases from J, with 17 bases in between. This CDR3 region has 16 residues. The CDR3 region is CSAPWGSVPGANVLTF. In DNA, the CDR3 is TGCAGTGCACCCTGGGGGAGCGTCCCTGGGGCCAACGTCCTGACTTTC.

This clonotype was detected only a few times. The CDR3 nucleotides are TGTGCCAGCAGTCCTCCGGGGGCGGGGACCAACACCGGGGAGCTGTTTTTT. Translation: CASSPPGAGTNTGELFF. The chain employs TRBV28 and TRBJ2-2, with D perhaps matching TRBD1 or TRBD2 (6 bases each). Germline V gene lookup returns CDR1 MDHEN and CDR2 SYDVKM. V was cut by 5 bases and J by 2 bases, with 18 bases left in between. The CDR3 has 17 residues.

As DNA, the CDR3 is TGTGCCAGCAGCCAAAGGGGGAGGATGAACACTGAAGCTTTCTTT. Translating it yields CASSQRGRMNTEAFF. This chain uses TRBV14 with TRBJ1-1, with D tentatively TRBD1 (6 bases). The V and J ends lost 2 bases and 0 bases respectively, with 10 bases between them. This CDR3 contains 15 residues. Germline values: CDR1 SGHDN, CDR2 FVKESK.

This clonotype was detected ten times or more. The chain uses TRBV12-3 or TRBV12-4 and TRBJ1-2; D not resolved. The CDR3 sequence is 12 residues long. Trimming took off 7 bases at V and 5 bases at J, with 11 bases between the two ends. CDR3 protein: CASIGRGYGYTF. The CDR3 coding sequence is TGTGCCAGCATTGGCCGCGGGTATGGCTACACCTTC.

Only a few counts were recorded for this clonotype. The V call is TRBV5-1, the J call TRBJ2-7; 7 positions match TRBD1. V lost 0 bases to trimming and J lost 3 bases; unmatched junction nucleotides: 6. Per germline, CDR1 SGHRS and CDR2 YFSETQ. The CDR3 has 15 residues. CDR3 nucleotides: TGCGCCAGCAGCTTGGGACCCGGACAGGACTACGAGCAGTACTTC. As protein: CASSLGPGQDYEQYF.

This clonotype was found many times. This CDR3 is CASSPNTRNTEAFF. In nucleotides, the CDR3 is TGTGCCAGCAGTCCTAACACCAGGAACACTGAAGCTTTCTTT. The chain uses TRBV28 and TRBJ1-1; D gene uncertain. With 5 bases removed from V and 1 base from J, the gap between germline ends came to 11 bases. The germline V gene has CDR1 MDHEN and CDR2 SYDVKM. The CDR3 consists of 14 residues. Full variable domain (missing parts from reference TRBV28 and TRBJ1-1): DVKVTQSSRYLVKRTGEKVFLECVQDMDHENMFWYRQDPGLGLRLIYFSYDVKMKEKGDIPEGYSVSREKKERFSLILESASTNQTSMYLCASSPNTRNTEAFFGQGTRLTVV.

This clonotype appeared many times. The chain uses TRBV28 and TRBJ1-1; no clear D. Trimming shortened V by 1 base and J by 0 bases, and 6 bases separated the two germline ends. Germline CDR1 and CDR2: MDHEN and SYDVKM. The CDR3 totals 14 residues. The CDR3 sequence: CASSLSELNTEAFF. In DNA form, the CDR3 reads TGTGCCAGCAGTTTATCGGAACTGAACACTGAAGCTTTCTTT.

This clonotype turned up a few times. The genes are TRBV5-5 and TRBJ2-2, with 8 bases aligning to TRBD1. The V and J ends lost 0 bases and 6 bases, in that order; junction bases with no gene match: 4. The CDR3 totals 15 residues. CDR1 and CDR2 from the germline V gene are SGHKS and YYEKEE (reference sequence). The CDR3: CASSLGQGLSGELFF. CDR3 nucleotide sequence: TGTGCCAGCAGCTTGGGACAGGGGTTGTCCGGGGAGCTGTTTTTT.